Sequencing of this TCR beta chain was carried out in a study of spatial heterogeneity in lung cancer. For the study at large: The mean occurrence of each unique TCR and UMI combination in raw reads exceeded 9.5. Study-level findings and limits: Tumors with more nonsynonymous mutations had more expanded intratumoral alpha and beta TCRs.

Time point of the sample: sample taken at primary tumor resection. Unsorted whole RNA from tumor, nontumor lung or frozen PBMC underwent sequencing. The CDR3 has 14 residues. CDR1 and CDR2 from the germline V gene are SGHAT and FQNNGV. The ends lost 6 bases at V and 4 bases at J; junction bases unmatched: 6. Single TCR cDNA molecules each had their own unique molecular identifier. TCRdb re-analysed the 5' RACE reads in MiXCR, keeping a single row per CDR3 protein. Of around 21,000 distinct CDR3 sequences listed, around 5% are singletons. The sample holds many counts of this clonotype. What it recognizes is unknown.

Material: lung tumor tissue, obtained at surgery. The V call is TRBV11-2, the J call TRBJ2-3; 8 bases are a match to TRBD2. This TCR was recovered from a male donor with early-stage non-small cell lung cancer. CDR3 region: CASRPPGGADTQYF. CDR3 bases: TGTGCCAGCAGGCCTCCCGGGGGGGCAGATACGCAGTATTTT.